The clone carrying this TCR beta chain was seen repeatedly, ten times or more. This sample was included in a study of prognosis after radiotherapy for stage I lung cancer. This CDR3 contains 18 residues. V lost 6 bases and J 2 bases, leaving 25 bases between the germline ends. Collection of peripheral blood, in a volume of 5.5 to 7.5 milliliters, was performed at each of two time points. Genomic DNA provided the template from which TCR beta CDR3 was amplified by two-round multiplex PCR. First-round PCR used primers specific to each TRBV and TRBJ gene. TCRdb itself ran the multiplex PCR reads through MiXCR, one entry per CDR3 protein. The table lists 20,000 to 30,000 distinct CDR3 sequences, 40% of them singletons, with 20% to 25% in the top ten.

This material consisted of PBMCs, taken before or after stereotactic body radiation therapy (not recorded which). J is TRBJ1-2 and V is TRBV12-3 or TRBV12-4; TRBD1 might be the D (5 bases). The sequence was collected from a donor aged 50 or older with non-small cell lung cancer. CDR3 DNA sequence: TGTGCCAGCAGCGTAAATTCTTTATTGTCACGACAGAACTATGGCTACACCTTC. Encoded protein: CASSVNSLLSRQNYGYTF.